This TCR beta chain was documented in a study of beta chain features in type 1 diabetes. Study-wide background: There was similarity between patients and healthy donors in age, gender and cell yields.

CD45RO/CCR7/CD25/CD127/CD95/CD27 separated CD4+ naive, central memory, regulatory and stem cell-like memory cells by sorting. Purities in excess of 95% were seen in all sorted populations. The authors reverse transcribed all of the isolated RNA, so sequencing captured expressed TCRB transcripts. For naive, central memory and regulatory T cell samples, reads averaged around 3.8 million. The data were produced by immunoSEQ multiplex PCR, yet TCRdb's version contains in-frame clones alone and is incomplete. The top ten hold about 2.5% of the sample, which has 150,000 to 200,000 clones, just over 9% seen once. Germline CDR1 reads ENHRY; CDR2 reads SYGVKD. The CDR3 is 13 residues long. V gave up 8 bases and J gave up 5 bases, with 13 bases separating them.

The rearrangement uses TRBV10-3 and TRBJ2-1; possibly TRBD2 for D (6 bases). The TCR originated in a young woman in good health. The material sequenced was central memory CD4+ T cells from blood. The CDR3 DNA reads TGTGCCATCCAGGGCGGGGCCAACAATGAGCAGTTCTTC. Its protein product is CAIQGGANNEQFF.